These T cell receptor beta chains were read from a single sample in a study of T cells expressing NK-cell markers. TCRdb re-analyzed the 5' RACE reads; it lists each CDR3 protein once, without DNA. The sample includes about 430,000 distinct CDR3 sequences. Material for sequencing was blood T cells: a sorted CD56 or NKG2C T cell subset, CD4+ or CD8+ T cells, or bulk PBMC T cells (not recorded which). These TCRs come from a woman aged 45-65 years in good health. CDR3s include the opening cysteine and the closing phenylalanine or tryptophan. Fields, in order: V gene, J gene, CDR3 protein.

v_gene: TRBV5-6
j_gene: TRBJ1-2
CDR3aa: CASSLYRQGYGYTF

v_gene: TRBV6-5
j_gene: TRBJ1-3
CDR3aa: CASSYSGRGHGNTIYF

v_gene: TRBV3-1
j_gene: TRBJ1-2
CDR3aa: CASSQELHSYGYTF

v_gene: TRBV30
j_gene: TRBJ2-3
CDR3aa: CAWSPLWTQYF

v_gene: TRBV18
j_gene: TRBJ1-5
CDR3aa: CASSPSPRDGNQPQHF

v_gene: TRBV5-1
j_gene: TRBJ2-3
CDR3aa: CASSRTAVGGTDTQYF

v_gene: TRBV5-1
j_gene: TRBJ2-7
CDR3aa: CASSFQTGYEQYF

v_gene: TRBV7-9
j_gene: TRBJ1-1
CDR3aa: CASSLGGRAFF

v_gene: TRBV18
j_gene: TRBJ2-7
CDR3aa: CAGGSGGDEQYF

v_gene: TRBV3-1
j_gene: TRBJ2-2
CDR3aa: CASSPRHGGELFF

v_gene: TRBV20-1
j_gene: TRBJ2-3
CDR3aa: CSARALSGSADTQYF

v_gene: TRBV7-8
j_gene: TRBJ2-1
CDR3aa: CASSLGQVVYNEQFF

v_gene: TRBV6-5
j_gene: TRBJ1-5
CDR3aa: CASNGGKDQPQHF

v_gene: TRBV28
j_gene: TRBJ2-1
CDR3aa: CASSSSSGRTNEQFF

v_gene: TRBV7-2
j_gene: TRBJ2-2
CDR3aa: CASSFRSRATGELFF

v_gene: TRBV20-1
j_gene: TRBJ2-1
CDR3aa: CSAASTGVNEQFF

v_gene: TRBV12-3/TRBV12-4
j_gene: TRBJ2-1
CDR3aa: CASSLAGDPYNEQFF

v_gene: TRBV7-9
j_gene: TRBJ2-7
CDR3aa: CASSLLGGTNFYEQYF

v_gene: TRBV7-7
j_gene: TRBJ2-1
CDR3aa: CASSSGTGDEQFF

v_gene: TRBV15
j_gene: TRBJ2-1
CDR3aa: CATSRDGGLAGTYNEQFF